One TCR beta chain is described in this entry. Deletions cut 1 base from V and 3 bases from J, with 13 bases between. Germline assignment: CDR1 MNHEY and CDR2 SMNVEV (reference sequence). CDR3 length: 15 residues. The study recruited healthy Caucasian donors from Russia who were aged about 6 to 90. This record comes from a study of blood T cells in healthy people across ages. A second PCR of about 7 to 12 cycles used a sample-barcoded 5' primer and a J-beta primer mix. Each sample provided no less than 2.5 million CDR3-containing paired-end reads. TCRdb re-called the 5' RACE reads with MiXCR, one entry per CDR3 protein. This sample has around 1.1 million distinct CDR3 sequences, with roughly two fifths found just once.

The TCR was taken from a man between 18 and 35 years old in good health. The material sequenced was blood. The chain has TRBV27 and TRBJ2-7, with D possibly being TRBD2 (5 bases). CDR3 in DNA: TGTGCCAGCAGTTTATACGGAGGCAGTAACTACGAGCAGTACTTC. Its translation: CASSLYGGSNYEQYF.